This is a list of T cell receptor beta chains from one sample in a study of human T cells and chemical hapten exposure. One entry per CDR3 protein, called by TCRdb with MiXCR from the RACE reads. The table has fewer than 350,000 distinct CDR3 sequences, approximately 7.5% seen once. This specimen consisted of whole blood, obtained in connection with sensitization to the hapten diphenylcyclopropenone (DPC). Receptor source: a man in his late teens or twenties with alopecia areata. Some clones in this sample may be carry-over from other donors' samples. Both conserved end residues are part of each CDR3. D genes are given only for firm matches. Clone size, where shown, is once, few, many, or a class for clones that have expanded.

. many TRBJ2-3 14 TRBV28 TGTGCCAGCACAAGCGGCTTTGGCACAGATACGCAGTATTTT CASTSGFGTDTQYF
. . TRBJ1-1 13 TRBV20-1 TGCAGTGCTAGAGGCCCGGGTGGCACTGAAGCTTTCTTT CSARGPGGTEAFF
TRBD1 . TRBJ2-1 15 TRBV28 TGTGCCAGCAGCCGGGACAGGGGTCCATACAATGAGCAGTTCTTC CASSRDRGPYNEQFF
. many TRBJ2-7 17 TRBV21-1 TGTGCCAGCAGCAAAGGTACGGACGTCCACTTCTCCTACGAGCAGTACTTC CASSKGTDVHFSYEQYF
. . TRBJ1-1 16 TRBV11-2 TGTGCCAGCAGCTTAGATCTAGGGGCGCGGAACACTGAAGCTTTCTTT CASSLDLGARNTEAFF
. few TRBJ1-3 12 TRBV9 TGTGCCAGCAGCCCACCTGGAAACACCATATATTTT CASSPPGNTIYF
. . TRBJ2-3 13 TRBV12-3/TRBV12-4 TGTGCCAGCAGTCGCACGGACGGAGATACGCAGTATTTT CASSRTDGDTQYF
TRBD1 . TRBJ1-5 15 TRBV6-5 TGTGCCAGCAGTTCCGATGGACAGGGTAGGCAGCCCCAGCATTTT CASSSDGQGRQPQHF
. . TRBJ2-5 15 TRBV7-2 TGTGCCAGCAGCCCAACCCTCTGGTCTAAAGAGACCCAGTACTTC CASSPTLWSKETQYF
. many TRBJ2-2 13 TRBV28 TGTGCCAGCAGTTTGACAGCCACCGGGGAGCTGTTTTTT CASSLTATGELFF
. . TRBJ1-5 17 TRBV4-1 TGCGCCAGCAGCCAAGAGTTCCGGCAGGGAAGCAATCAGCCCCAGCATTTT CASSQEFRQGSNQPQHF
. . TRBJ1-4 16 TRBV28 TGTGCCAGCAGTTTATTAGGGTTAGGAGCTAATGAAAAACTGTTTTTT CASSLLGLGANEKLFF
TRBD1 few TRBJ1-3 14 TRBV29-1 TGCAGCGCGGCCCACAGGGGACGCGGAAACACCATATATTTT CSAAHRGRGNTIYF
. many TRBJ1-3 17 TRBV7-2 TGTGCCAGCAGCTTCCTCCTAAGACGGATCTCTGGAAACACCATATATTTT CASSFLLRRISGNTIYF
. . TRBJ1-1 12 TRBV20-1 TGCAGTGCTCGAAACCTGAACACTGAAGCTTTCTTT CSARNLNTEAFF
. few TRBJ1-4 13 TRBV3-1 TGTGCCAGCAGCCTATCTCCGGCGTCGGAACTGTTTTTT CASSLSPASELFF
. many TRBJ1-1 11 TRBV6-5 TGTGCCACCCAAGTGGACACTGAAGCTTTCTTT CATQVDTEAFF
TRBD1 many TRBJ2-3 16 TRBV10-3 TGTGCCATCAGTGGACCGGACAGGGCTAGCACAGATACGCAGTATTTT CAISGPDRASTDTQYF
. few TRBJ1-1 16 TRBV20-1 TGCAGTGCTAGAGACCTTTTCCCAACATTGAACACTGAAGCTTTCTTT CSARDLFPTLNTEAFF
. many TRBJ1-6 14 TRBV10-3 TGTGCCATCAGTGACATATATTCAAATTCACCCCTCCACTTT CAISDIYSNSPLHF
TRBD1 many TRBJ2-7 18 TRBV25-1 TGTGCCAGCAGTGATGTGTCGGGACAGGGGTCCTATCTAGGCGAGCAGTACTTC CASSDVSGQGSYLGEQYF
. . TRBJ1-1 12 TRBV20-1 TGCAGTGCACGGAGAATGAACACTGAAGCTTTCTTT CSARRMNTEAFF
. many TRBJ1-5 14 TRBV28 TGTGCCAGCAGTTTACGGGCCCTTAATCAGCCCCAGCATTTT CASSLRALNQPQHF
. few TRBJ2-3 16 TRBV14 TGTGCCAGCAGCCAATTAAGTGGGAGGATTTCAGATACGCAGTATTTT CASSQLSGRISDTQYF
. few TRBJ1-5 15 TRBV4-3 TGCGCCAGCAGCCAAGAGACGGGGCTCAATCAGCCCCAGCATTTT CASSQETGLNQPQHF
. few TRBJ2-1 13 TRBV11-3 TGTGCCAGCAGCAGCGGAACCTACAATGAGCAGTTCTTC CASSSGTYNEQFF
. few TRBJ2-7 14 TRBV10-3 TGTGCCATCAATACAGGGAGGATCTCCTACGAGCAGTACTTC CAINTGRISYEQYF
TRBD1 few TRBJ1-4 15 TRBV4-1 TGCGCCAGCAGCCAAGACGGGACAGGGAATGAAAAACTGTTTTTT CASSQDGTGNEKLFF
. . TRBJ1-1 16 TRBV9 TGTGCCAGCAGCGTAGGCCCCCGAGGTGGTTGGACTGAAGCTTTCTTT CASSVGPRGGWTEAFF
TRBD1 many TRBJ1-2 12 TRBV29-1 TGCAGCGTTCGACAGGGGCACTATGGCTACACCTTC CSVRQGHYGYTF
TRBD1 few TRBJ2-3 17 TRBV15 TGTGCCACCAGCAGAGAGCCACAGGGGCCAGATCCAGATACGCAGTATTTT CATSREPQGPDPDTQYF
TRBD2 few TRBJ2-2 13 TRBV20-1 TGCAGTGCTCAAGGGAGGGACACCGGGGAGCTGTTTTTT CSAQGRDTGELFF
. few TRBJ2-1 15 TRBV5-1 TGCGCCAGCAGCGGCGACATAGTACAATACAATGAGCAGTTCTTC CASSGDIVQYNEQFF
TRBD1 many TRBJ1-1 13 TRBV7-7 TGTGCCAGCAGCAAAGGGACAGGGACTGAAGCTTTCTTT CASSKGTGTEAFF
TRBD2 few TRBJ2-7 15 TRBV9 TGTGCCAGCAGCGAGGGACGCGGGGGGGAGTACGAGCAGTACTTC CASSEGRGGEYEQYF